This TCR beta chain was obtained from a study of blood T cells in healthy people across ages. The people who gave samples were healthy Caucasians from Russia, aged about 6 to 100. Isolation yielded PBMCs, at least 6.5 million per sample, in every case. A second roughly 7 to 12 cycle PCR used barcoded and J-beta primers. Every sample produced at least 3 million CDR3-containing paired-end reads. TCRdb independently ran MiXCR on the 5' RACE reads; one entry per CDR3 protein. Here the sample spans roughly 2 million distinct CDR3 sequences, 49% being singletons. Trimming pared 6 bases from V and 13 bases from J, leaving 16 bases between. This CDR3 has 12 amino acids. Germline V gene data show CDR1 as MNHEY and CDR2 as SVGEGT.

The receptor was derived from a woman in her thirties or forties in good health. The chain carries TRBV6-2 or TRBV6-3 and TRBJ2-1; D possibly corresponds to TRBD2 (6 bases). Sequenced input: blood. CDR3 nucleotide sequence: TGTGCCAGCAGCCATGGGTGGGGGGAACAGTTCTTC. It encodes CASSHGWGEQFF.